This TCR beta chain was documented in a study of blood T cells in healthy people across ages. Turning to this clonotype: Its antigen remains unidentified.

The CDR3 loop spans 16 amino acids. The junction had 7 bases not matched to a gene; V was cut back by 7 bases and J by 4 bases. The germline V gene encodes CDR1 LGHDT and CDR2 YNNKEL (reference sequence). Study-level findings and limits: Diversity was higher, and naive CD4+ cells more numerous, in long-lived donors than in aged donors. For the donors, CMV status was unknown and possibly confounded expanded clonotype changes.

With a J-beta primer mix and a sample-barcoded 5' primer, a second PCR ran about 7 to 12 cycles. One entry per CDR3 protein results from TCRdb running MiXCR on the 5' RACE reads. The sample contains roughly 800,000 distinct CDR3 sequences, around 25% of which appear only once. The same specimen was also included in a second study, on T cells of mothers and their children. As reported in that work: A few mothers and their six children, all healthy Caucasians, donated.

The chain has TRBV3-1 and TRBJ2-2, with TRBD2 matching 12 bases. Sample: blood. The TCR sequence derives from a boy younger than 18 in good health. The CDR3 DNA reads TGTGCCAGCACGGGACTAGCGGGCCATTCCACCGGGGAGCTGTTTTTT. This sequence encodes CASTGLAGHSTGELFF.